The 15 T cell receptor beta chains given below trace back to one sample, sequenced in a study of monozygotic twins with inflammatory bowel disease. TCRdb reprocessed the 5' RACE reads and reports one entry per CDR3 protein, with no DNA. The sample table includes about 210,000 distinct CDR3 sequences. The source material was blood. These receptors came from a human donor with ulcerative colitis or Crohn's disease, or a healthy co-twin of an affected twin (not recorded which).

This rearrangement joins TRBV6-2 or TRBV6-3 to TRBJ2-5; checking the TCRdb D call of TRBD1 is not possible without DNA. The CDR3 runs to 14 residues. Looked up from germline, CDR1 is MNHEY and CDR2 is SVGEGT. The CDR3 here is CASKYRGGEETQYF.

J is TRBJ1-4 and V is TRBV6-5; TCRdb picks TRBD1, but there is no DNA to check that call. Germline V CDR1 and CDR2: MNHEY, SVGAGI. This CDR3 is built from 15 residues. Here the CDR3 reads CASSYNRQGGQKLFF.

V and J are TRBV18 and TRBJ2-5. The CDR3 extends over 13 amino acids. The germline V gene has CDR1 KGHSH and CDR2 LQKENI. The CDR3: CASSPPVQETQYF.

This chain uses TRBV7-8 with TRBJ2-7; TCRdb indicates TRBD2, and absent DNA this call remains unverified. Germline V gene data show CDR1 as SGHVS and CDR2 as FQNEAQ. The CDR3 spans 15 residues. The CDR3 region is CASSLVPAAAYEQYF.

CDR3 sequence reads: CASSLSPSVDIQYF. The chain uses TRBV27 and TRBJ2-4. Germline CDR1 is MNHEY and CDR2 is SMNVEV (reference sequence). The length of the CDR3 is 14 residues.

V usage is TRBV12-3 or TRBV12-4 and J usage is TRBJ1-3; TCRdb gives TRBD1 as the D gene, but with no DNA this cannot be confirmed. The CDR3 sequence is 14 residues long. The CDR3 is CASSETGSGNTIYF.

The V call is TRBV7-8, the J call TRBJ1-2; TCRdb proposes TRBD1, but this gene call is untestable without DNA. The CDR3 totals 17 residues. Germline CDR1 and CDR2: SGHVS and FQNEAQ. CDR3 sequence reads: CASSSDRDRLLNYGYTF.

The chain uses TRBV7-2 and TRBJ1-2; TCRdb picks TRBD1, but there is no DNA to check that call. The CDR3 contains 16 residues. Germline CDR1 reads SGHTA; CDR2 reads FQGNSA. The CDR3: CASSLSGTGGLRGYTF.

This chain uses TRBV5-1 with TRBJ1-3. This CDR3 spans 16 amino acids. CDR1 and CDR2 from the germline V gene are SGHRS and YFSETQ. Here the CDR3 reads CASSLVATDSGNTIYF.

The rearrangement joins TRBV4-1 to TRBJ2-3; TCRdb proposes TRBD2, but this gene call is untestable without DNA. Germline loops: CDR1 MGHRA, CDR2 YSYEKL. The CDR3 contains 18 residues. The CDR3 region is CASSQDRREPSSTDTQYF.

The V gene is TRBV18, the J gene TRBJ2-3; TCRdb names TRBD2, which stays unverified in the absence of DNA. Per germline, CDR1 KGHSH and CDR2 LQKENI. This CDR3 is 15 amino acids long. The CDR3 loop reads CASSRLAGGADTQYF.

The CDR3 sequence: CASSPGSSPANTEAFF. This chain links TRBV5-4 with TRBJ1-1; TCRdb reports TRBD1, a call that lacks DNA to check it against. The germline V gene encodes CDR1 SGHNT and CDR2 YYREEE (reference sequence). The CDR3 is made up of 16 amino acids.

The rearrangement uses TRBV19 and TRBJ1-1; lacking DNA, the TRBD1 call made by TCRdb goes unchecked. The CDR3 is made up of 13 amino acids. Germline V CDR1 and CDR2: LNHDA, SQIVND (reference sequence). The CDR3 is CASSKEGRLEAFF. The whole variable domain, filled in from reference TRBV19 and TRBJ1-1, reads DGGITQSPKYLFRKEGQNVTLSCEQNLNHDAMYWYRQDPGQGLRLIYYSQIVNDFQKGDIAEGYSVSREKKESFPLTVTSAQKNPTAFYLCASSKEGRLEAFFGQGTRLTVV.

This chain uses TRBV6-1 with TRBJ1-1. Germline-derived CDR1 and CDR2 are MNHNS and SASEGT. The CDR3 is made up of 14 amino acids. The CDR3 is CASSLWPLNTEAFF.

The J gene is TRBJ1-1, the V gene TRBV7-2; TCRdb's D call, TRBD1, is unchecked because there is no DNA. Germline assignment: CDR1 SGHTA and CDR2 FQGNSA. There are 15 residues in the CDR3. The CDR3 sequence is CASSLAVGTVLKAFF.